This TCR beta chain appears in the sequencing data of a study of blood T cell repertoires in COVID-19. Across the study: Acute and convalescent COVID-19 samples came from the United States, Italy and Spain. PBMCs, B-cell-depleted T cells, or T cells were the source of the cDNA or gDNA that made up the material.

In the authors' methods: Amplification with reference gene primers provided the estimates of nucleated cell counts. Produced via immunoSEQ multiplex PCR; TCRdb's table is partial and in-frame only. V and J calls plus clone size are reproduced from that table; the DNA served to infer D and trimming. The table has about 150,000 clones, 65% to 90% seen once. The CDR3 consists of 14 residues. Germline CDR1 and CDR2: MNHEY and SVGAGI. The V gene lost 7 bases and the J gene lost 8 bases, with 15 bases spanning the gap. The V call is TRBV6-5, the J call TRBJ1-6; perhaps TRBD1 as D (5 bases). The TCR sequence derives from an older man with acute or convalescent COVID-19. Sequencing was carried out using peripheral blood. CDR3 in amino acids: CASTRLGGDSPLHF. In nucleotides, the CDR3 is TGTGCCAGCACCCGATTGGGGGGAGATTCACCCCTCCACTTT.